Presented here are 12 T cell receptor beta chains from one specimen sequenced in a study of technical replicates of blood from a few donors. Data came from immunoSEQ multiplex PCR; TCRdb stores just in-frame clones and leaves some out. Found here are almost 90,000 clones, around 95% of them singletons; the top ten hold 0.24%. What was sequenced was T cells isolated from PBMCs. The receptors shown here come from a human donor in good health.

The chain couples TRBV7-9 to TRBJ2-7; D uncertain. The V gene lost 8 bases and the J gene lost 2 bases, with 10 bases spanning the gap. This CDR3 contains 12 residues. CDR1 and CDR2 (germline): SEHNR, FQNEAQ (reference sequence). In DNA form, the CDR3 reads TGTGCCAGCTCGCAGGATACCTACGAGCAGTACTTC. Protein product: CASSQDTYEQYF.

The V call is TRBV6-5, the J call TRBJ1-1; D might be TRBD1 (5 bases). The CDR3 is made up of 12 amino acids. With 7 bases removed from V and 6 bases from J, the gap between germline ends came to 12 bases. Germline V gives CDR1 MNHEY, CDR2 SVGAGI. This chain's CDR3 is CASTSGGAEAFF. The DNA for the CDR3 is TGTGCCAGCACCTCCGGGGGGGCTGAAGCTTTCTTT.

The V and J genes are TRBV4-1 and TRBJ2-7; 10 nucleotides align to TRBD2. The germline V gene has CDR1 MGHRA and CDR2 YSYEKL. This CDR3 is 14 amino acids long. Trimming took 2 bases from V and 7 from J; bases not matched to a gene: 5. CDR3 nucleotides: TGCGCCAGCAGCCAACTAGCGGGAGCGGGTGAGCAGTACTTC. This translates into CASSQLAGAGEQYF.

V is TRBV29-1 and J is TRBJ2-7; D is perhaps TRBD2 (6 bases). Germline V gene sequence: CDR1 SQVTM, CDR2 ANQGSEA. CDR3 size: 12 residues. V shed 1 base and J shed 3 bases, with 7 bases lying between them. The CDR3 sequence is CSVEVGLYEQYF. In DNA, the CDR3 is TGCAGCGTTGAAGTGGGACTCTACGAGCAGTACTTC.

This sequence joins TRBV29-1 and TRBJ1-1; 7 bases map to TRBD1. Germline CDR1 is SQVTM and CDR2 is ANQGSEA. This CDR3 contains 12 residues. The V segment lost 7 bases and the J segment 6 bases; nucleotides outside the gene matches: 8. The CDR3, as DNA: TGCAGCGCGCATGACAGGGCGGCTGAAGCTTTCTTT. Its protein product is CSAHDRAAEAFF. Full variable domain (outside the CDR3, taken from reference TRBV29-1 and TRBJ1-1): SAVISQKPSRDICQRGTSLTIQCQVDSQVTMMFWYRQQPGQSLTLIATANQGSEATYESGFVIDKFPISRPNLTFSTLTVSNMSPEDSSIYLCSAHDRAAEAFFGQGTRLTVV.

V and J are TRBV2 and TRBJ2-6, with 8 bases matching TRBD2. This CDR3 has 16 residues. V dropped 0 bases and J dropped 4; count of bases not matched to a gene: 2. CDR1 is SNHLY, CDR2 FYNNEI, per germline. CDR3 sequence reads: CASSEARGAGANVLTF. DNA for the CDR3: TGTGCCAGCAGTGAAGCGCGGGGGGCCGGGGCCAACGTCCTGACTTTC.

The CDR3 DNA reads as TGCGCCAGCAGCGCCCCAGGGTTCCCAAACACTGAAGCTTTCTTT. Protein: CASSAPGFPNTEAFF. This sequence joins TRBV5-1 and TRBJ1-1; D might be TRBD1 (5 bases). The CDR3 spans 15 residues. The V gene's germline CDR1 is SGHRS and CDR2 YFSETQ. V lost 4 bases and J 2 bases, leaving 15 bases between the germline ends.

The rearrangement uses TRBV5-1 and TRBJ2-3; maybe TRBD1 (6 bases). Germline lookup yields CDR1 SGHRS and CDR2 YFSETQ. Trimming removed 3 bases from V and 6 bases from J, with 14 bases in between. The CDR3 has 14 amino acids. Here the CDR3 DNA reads TGCGCCAGCAGCTCGGGACAAGTCAAGGATACGCAGTATTTT. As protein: CASSSGQVKDTQYF.

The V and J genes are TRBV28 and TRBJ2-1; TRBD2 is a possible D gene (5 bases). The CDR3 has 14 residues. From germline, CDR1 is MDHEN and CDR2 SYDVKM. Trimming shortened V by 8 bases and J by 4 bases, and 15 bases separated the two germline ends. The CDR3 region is CASVRSGGYNEQFF. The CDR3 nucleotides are TGTGCCAGCGTAAGAAGCGGAGGTTACAATGAGCAGTTCTTC.

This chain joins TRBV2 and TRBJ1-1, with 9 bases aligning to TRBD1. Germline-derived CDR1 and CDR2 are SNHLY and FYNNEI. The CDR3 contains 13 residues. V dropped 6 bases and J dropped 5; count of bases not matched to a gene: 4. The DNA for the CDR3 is TGTGCCAGCAGGGGACAGGGAAGGACTGAAGCTTTCTTT. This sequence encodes CASRGQGRTEAFF.

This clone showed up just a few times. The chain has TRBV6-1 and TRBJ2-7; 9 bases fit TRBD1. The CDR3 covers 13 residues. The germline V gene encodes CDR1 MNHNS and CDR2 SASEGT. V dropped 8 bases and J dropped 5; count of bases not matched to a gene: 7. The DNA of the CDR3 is TGTGCCAGCGCCAGGCGGACAGGGGACGAGCAGTACTTC. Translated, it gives CASARRTGDEQYF.

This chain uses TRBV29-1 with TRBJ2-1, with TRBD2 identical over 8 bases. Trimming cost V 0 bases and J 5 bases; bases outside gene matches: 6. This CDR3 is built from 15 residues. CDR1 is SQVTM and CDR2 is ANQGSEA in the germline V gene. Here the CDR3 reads CSVEDRAGGNNEQFF. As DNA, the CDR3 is TGCAGCGTTGAAGATCGCGCGGGAGGTAACAATGAGCAGTTCTTC.